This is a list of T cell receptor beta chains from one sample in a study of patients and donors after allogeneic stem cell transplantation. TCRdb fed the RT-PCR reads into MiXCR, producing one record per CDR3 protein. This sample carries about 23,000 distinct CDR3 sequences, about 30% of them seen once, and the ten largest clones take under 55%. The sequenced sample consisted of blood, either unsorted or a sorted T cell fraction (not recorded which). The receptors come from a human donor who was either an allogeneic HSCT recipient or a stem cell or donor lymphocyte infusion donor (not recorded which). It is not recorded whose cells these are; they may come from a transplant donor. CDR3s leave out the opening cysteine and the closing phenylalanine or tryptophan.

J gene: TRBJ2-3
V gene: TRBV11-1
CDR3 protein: ASSLSDRDTQY

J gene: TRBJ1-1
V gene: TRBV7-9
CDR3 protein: ASSLSVDRMNTEAF

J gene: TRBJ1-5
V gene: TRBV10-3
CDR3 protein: AISDRRIPFNQPQH

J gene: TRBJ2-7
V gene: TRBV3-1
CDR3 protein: ASSQGPELSPYEQY

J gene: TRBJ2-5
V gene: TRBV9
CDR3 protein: ASSGGHAETQY

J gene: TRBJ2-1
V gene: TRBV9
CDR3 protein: ASSVEWTSHYNEQF

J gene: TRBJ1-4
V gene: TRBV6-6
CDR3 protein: ASSYQGEGNEKLF

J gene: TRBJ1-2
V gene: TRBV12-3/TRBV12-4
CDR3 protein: ASSSLGTGNGYT

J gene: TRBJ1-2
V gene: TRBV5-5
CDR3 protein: ASGEGFDYGYT

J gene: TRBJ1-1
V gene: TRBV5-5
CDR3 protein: ASSSYTEAF

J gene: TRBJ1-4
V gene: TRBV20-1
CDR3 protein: SANRGSTNEKLF

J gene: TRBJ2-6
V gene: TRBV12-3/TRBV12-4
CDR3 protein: ASSYVGANVLT

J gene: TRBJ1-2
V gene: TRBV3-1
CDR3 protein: ASSQDSLYGYT

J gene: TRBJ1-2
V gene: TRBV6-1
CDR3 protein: ASSRGQGAGYT

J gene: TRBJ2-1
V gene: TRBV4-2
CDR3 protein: ASSQGGRDEQF

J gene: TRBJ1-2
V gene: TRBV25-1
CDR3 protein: ASSEYGSGYGYT

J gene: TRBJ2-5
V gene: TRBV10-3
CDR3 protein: AISEGWRAQETQY

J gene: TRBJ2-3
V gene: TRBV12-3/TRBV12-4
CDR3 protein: ASRAGATTDTQY

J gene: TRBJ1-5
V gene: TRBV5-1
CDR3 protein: ASSPGHNSNQPQH

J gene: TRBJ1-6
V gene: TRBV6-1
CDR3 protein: ASSQGRNSPLH

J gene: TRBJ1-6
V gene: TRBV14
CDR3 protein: ASRAEAGHNSPLH

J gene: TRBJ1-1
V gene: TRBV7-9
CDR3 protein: ASSLWHADTEAF

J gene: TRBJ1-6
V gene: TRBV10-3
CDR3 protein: AIRRGQGSPLH

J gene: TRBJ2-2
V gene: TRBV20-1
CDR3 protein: SARQGDDTGELF

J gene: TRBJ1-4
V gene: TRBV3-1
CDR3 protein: ASSPQRRASEKLF

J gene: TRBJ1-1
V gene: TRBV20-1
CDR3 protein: SASRMNTEAF

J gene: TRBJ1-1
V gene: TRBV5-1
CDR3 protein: ASSWDRVAEAF

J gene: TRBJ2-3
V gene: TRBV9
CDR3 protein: ASSTQRGSTDTQY

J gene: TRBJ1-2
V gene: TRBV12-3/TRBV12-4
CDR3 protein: ASRRGAPTNGYT

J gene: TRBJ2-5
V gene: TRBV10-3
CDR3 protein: AIRSTSGETQY

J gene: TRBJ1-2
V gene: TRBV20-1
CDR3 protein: SAPGTLLGSRYGYT

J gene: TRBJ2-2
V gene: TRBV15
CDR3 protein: ATSRGDIGELF

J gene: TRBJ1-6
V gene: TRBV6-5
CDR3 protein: ASSREAGTEKVPLH

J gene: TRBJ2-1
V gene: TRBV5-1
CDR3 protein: ASSLVSGGAEEQF

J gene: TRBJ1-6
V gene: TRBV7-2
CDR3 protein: ASSLAEGWNSPLH

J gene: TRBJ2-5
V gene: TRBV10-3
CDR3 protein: AISDGGFPETQY

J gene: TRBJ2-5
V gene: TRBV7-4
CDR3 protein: ASSTRLAGKETQY